The present entry profiles one T cell receptor (beta chain) with its context. TCRdb reprocessed the RACE reads with MiXCR, giving one entry per CDR3 protein. Of approximately 350,000 distinct CDR3 sequences in the sample, just under 6.5% were seen once. These data originate in a study of human T cells and chemical hapten exposure. Time point denoted: patch test 2, 6 weeks after DPC sensitization. Treatment specified: therapeutic diphenylcyclopropenone sensitization with weekly scalp DPC. Germline V gene data show CDR1 as SGHVS and CDR2 as FNYEAQ. Trimming took 5 bases from V and 6 from J; bases not matched to a gene: 10. This CDR3 contains 15 residues.

The clonotype comes from a woman aged 18-29 years with alopecia areata. Some clones in this sample may be carry-over from other donors' samples. This sequence joins TRBV7-6 and TRBJ1-2; 9 nucleotides agree with TRBD1. The material was whole blood, obtained in connection with sensitization to the hapten diphenylcyclopropenone (DPC). CDR3 nucleotide sequence: TGTGCCAGCAGCCAGACCGGGGGACAGGGCGATGGCTACACCTTC. Amino acid sequence: CASSQTGGQGDGYTF.